The present T cell receptor beta chain was sequenced within a study of tumor-infiltrating lymphocytes in primary liver carcinoma. Unsorted bulk tissue (about 19-33 mg) underwent RNA and DNA co-extraction. The patients carried chronic HBV infection and had received no treatment. Comment on this clonotype: One junction end disagrees with the germline gene, perhaps due to a read error.

CDR1 and CDR2 from the germline V gene are MGHRA and YSYEKL. CDR3 size: 13 residues. The template, 450 to 650 ng total RNA, yielded TCR beta cDNA made with a constant-region primer. Researchers made the TCR beta libraries by running three nested multiplex PCR rounds with slightly modified ARM-PCR. Both of the initial two PCR rounds ran for approximately 10 cycles and employed TRBV1-TRBV30 forward primers alongside a C-beta reverse primer. TCRdb itself ran the multiplex PCR reads through MiXCR, one entry per CDR3 protein. In the table there are about 200,000 distinct CDR3 sequences, just under 85% of which are singletons.

This TCR was sampled from a man aged 35-49 years with primary liver carcinoma and hepatitis B virus infection. This chain links TRBV4-1 with TRBJ1-5; maybe TRBD1 (6 bases). Specimen: tumor tissue from primary liver carcinoma. The CDR3 DNA reads as TGCGCCAGCAGTCGAGGACAGAATCAGCCCCACCTTTTT. It encodes CASSRGQNQPHLF.